Listed below are T cell receptor beta chains from one sample, sequenced in a study of blood T cell repertoires in COVID-19. Clones were sequenced by immunoSEQ multiplex PCR, and TCRdb holds only the in-frame ones, with some missing. The table records roughly 48,000 clones, over 80% of them present only once. Input material: peripheral blood. The receptors shown here come from a man in his sixties or seventies with acute or convalescent COVID-19. The CDR3 runs from the conserved cysteine through the conserved F or W. The order of the fields is J gene, clone size, V gene, D gene, CDR3 protein, CDR3 DNA. D genes are given only for firm matches. The size entry is marked missing in some rows and otherwise reads once, few, many or a size class.

>TRBJ1-6|NA|TRBV11-3|NA
CASSASGNSPLHF
TGTGCCAGCAGCGCCTCGGGTAATTCACCCCTCCACTTT
>TRBJ2-6|once|TRBV3-1/TRBV3-2|TRBD2
CASTPRRLAGPSGANVLTF
TGTGCCAGCACCCCCCGCCGGCTAGCGGGACCCTCTGGGGCCAACGTCCTGACTTTC
>TRBJ1-6|few|TRBV7-6|NA
CASSLDQGLGYNSPLHF
TGTGCCAGCAGCTTAGACCAGGGTCTGGGGTATAATTCACCCCTCCACTTT
>TRBJ1-1|NA|TRBV6-5|TRBD1
CASGRQGAAAEAFF
TGTGCCAGCGGTCGACAGGGGGCAGCCGCTGAAGCTTTCTTT
>TRBJ1-3|once|TRBV30|NA
CAWSWGERNTIYF
TGTGCCTGGAGTTGGGGGGAAAGGAACACCATATATTTT
>TRBJ1-2|few|TRBV5-8|NA
CASSMSGYGYTF
TGTGCCAGCAGCATGAGTGGCTATGGCTACACCTTC
>TRBJ2-1|NA|TRBV6-5|TRBD1
CASRYGQGSDEQFF
TGTGCCAGCAGGTACGGACAGGGTTCCGATGAGCAGTTCTTC
>TRBJ2-2|NA|TRBV2|NA
CASSDRGLDTGELFF
TGTGCCAGCAGTGACCGAGGGTTAGACACCGGGGAGCTGTTTTTT
>TRBJ2-7|NA|TRBV7-9|TRBD2
CASTQPGSGRAEQYF
TGTGCCAGCACCCAACCTGGTAGCGGGAGGGCCGAGCAGTACTTC
>TRBJ1-1|NA|TRBV30|NA
CAWSDREGTEAFF
TGTGCCTGGAGTGACAGGGAAGGCACTGAAGCTTTCTTT
>TRBJ1-3|NA|TRBV14|NA
CASSPVNTIYF
TGTGCCAGCAGCCCCGTCAACACCATATATTTT
>TRBJ2-4|NA|TRBV19|TRBD1
CASSMTGENIQYF
TGTGCCAGTAGTATGACAGGGGAAAACATTCAGTACTTC
>TRBJ1-2|NA|TRBV30|NA
CAWSRWGGRGDGYTF
TGTGCCTGGAGTCGCTGGGGGGGCCGAGGGGATGGCTACACCTTC
>TRBJ2-7|NA|TRBV29-1|NA
CSVDGEWAGTYEQYF
TGCAGCGTCGACGGGGAATGGGCCGGCACCTACGAGCAGTACTTC
>TRBJ2-1|NA|TRBV5-1|TRBD2
CASSAGLADFNEQFF
TGCGCCAGCAGCGCCGGACTAGCGGACTTCAATGAGCAGTTCTTC
>TRBJ2-7|medium-sized|TRBV3-1/TRBV3-2|TRBD2
CASSPGLEARSYEQYF
TGTGCCAGCAGTCCGGGACTAGAGGCCCGCTCCTACGAGCAGTACTTC
>TRBJ2-1|NA|TRBV18|NA
CASSPLRTEYNEQFF
TGTGCCAGCTCACCTCTCAGGACAGAGTACAATGAGCAGTTCTTC
>TRBJ2-7|NA|TRBV5-1|TRBD1
CASSRRTGSYEQYF
TGCGCCAGCAGTCGAAGGACAGGGTCCTACGAGCAGTACTTC
>TRBJ1-2|few|TRBV7-9|NA
CASSSAGLNYGYTF
TGTGCCAGCAGCTCCGCGGGTTTGAACTATGGCTACACCTTC
>TRBJ2-7|NA|TRBV5-4|TRBD2
CASSERPGLAGGGEQYF
TGTGCCAGCAGCGAAAGACCGGGACTAGCGGGAGGCGGCGAGCAGTACTTC
>TRBJ2-7|NA|TRBV19|NA
CASRTQGYEQYF
TGTGCCAGTAGGACGCAGGGGTACGAGCAGTACTTC
>TRBJ2-7|NA|TRBV11-2|NA
CASSPSQDSLEYF
TGTGCCAGCAGCCCGTCTCAGGACAGCCTAGAGTACTTC
>TRBJ1-4|NA|TRBV9|NA
CASSVAFGGREKLFF
TGTGCCAGCAGCGTAGCTTTCGGGGGGCGTGAAAAACTGTTTTTT
>TRBJ2-1|NA|TRBV7-2|TRBD2
CASSLRTRGSYNEQFF
TGTGCCAGCAGCTTGCGGACGCGGGGGTCCTACAATGAGCAGTTCTTC
>TRBJ2-3|NA|TRBV3-1/TRBV3-2|NA
CASSPYEDTQYF
TGTGCCAGCAGCCCCTATGAAGATACGCAGTATTTT
>TRBJ2-6|NA|TRBV30|TRBD1
CASHRGGANVLTF
TGTGCCTCCCACAGGGGGGGGGCCAACGTCCTGACTTTC
>TRBJ1-1|NA|TRBV5-6|TRBD1
CASSLKPGQVNTEAFF
TGTGCCAGCAGCCTAAAACCGGGACAGGTGAACACTGAAGCTTTCTTT
>TRBJ1-1|once|TRBV7-3|NA
CASSLGDILNTEAFF
TGTGCCAGCAGCTTAGGGGACATTTTGAACACTGAAGCTTTCTTT
>TRBJ1-5|NA|TRBV10-3|TRBD1
CAITEGQGVNQPQHF
TGTGCCATCACTGAGGGACAGGGGGTTAATCAGCCCCAGCATTTT
>TRBJ1-5|NA|TRBV28|NA
CASSSSDSSGDF
TGTGCCAGCAGTTCCTCGGACAGTTCTGGAGATTTT
>TRBJ1-2|NA|TRBV6-5|NA
CASTTQQGEDYGYTF
TGTGCCAGCACCACACAACAGGGAGAGGACTATGGCTACACCTTC
>TRBJ2-1|once|TRBV12-5|TRBD1
CASGLDRGEQFF
TGTGCTAGTGGACTAGACAGGGGGGAGCAGTTCTTC
>TRBJ1-2|few|TRBV5-4|TRBD1
CASSVWDRNYGYTF
TGTGCCAGCAGCGTTTGGGACAGGAACTATGGCTACACCTTC
>TRBJ2-7|NA|TRBV13|NA
CASSLPPGEQYF
TGTGCCAGCAGCTTACCGCCGGGCGAGCAGTACTTC
>TRBJ2-2|NA|TRBV21-1|NA
CASPAGVRTGELFF
TGTGCCAGCCCAGCGGGAGTCAGGACCGGGGAGCTGTTTTTT
>TRBJ1-1|NA|TRBV30|NA
CAWTVNTEAFF
TGTGCCTGGACAGTCAACACTGAAGCTTTCTTT
>TRBJ2-6|NA|TRBV6-5|NA
CATRPGANVLTF
TGTGCCACCCGTCCTGGGGCCAACGTCCTGACTTTC
>TRBJ2-2|NA|TRBV19|NA
CASSIRRGGELFF
TGTGCCAGTAGTATCCGACGAGGCGGGGAGCTGTTTTTT
>TRBJ2-7|NA|TRBV19|NA
CASSMATGFGYEQYF
TGTGCCAGTAGTATGGCGACCGGGTTTGGCTACGAGCAGTACTTC
>TRBJ1-5|NA|TRBV30|NA
CAWSAGASNQPQHF
TGTGCCTGGAGCGCGGGGGCGAGCAATCAGCCCCAGCATTTT